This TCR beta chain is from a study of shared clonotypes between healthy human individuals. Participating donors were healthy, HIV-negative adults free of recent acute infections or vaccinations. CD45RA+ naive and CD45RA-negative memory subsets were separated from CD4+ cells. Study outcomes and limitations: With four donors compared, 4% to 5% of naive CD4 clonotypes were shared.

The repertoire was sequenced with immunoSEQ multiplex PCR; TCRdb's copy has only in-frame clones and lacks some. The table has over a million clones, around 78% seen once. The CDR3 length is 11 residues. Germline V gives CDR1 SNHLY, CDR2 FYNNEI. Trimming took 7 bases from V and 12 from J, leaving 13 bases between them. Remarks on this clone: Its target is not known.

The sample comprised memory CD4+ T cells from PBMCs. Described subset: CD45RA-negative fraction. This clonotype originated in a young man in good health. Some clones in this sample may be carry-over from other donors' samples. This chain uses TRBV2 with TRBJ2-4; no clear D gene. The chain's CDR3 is CASTKELGQYF. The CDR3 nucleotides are TGTGCCAGCACTAAAGAGCTGGGTCAGTACTTC. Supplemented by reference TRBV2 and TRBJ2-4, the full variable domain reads EPEVTQTPSHQVTQMGQEVILRCVPISNHLYFYWYRQILGQKVEFLVSFYNNEISEKSEIFDDQFSVERPDGSNFTLKIRSTKLEDSAMYFCASTKELGQYFGAGTRLSVL.